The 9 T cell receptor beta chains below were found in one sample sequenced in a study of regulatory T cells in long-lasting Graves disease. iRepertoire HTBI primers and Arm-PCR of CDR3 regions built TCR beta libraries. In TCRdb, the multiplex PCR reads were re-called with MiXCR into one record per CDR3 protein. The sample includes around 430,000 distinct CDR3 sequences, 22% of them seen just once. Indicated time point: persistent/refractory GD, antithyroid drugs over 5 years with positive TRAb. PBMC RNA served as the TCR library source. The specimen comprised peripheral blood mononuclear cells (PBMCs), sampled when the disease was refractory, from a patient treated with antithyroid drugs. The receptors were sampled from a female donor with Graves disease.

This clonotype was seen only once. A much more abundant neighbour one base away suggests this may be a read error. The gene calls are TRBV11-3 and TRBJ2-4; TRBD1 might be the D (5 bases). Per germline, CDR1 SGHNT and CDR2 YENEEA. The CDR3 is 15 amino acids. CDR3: CASSYLRVAKNIRYF. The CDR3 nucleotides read TGTGCCAGCAGCTATCTCAGGGTAGCCAAAAACATTCGGTACTTC.

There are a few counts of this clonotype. The CDR3 is CSARGGGEQYF. The CDR3 nucleotides read TGCAGTGCTAGGGGAGGGGGCGAGCAGTACTTC. The chain is built from TRBV20-1 and TRBJ2-7, with D tentatively TRBD2 (7 bases). Germline V gene lookup returns CDR1 DFQATT and CDR2 SNEGSKA (reference sequence). Trimming took off 3 bases at V and 6 bases at J, with 9 bases between the two ends. CDR3 size: 11 residues.

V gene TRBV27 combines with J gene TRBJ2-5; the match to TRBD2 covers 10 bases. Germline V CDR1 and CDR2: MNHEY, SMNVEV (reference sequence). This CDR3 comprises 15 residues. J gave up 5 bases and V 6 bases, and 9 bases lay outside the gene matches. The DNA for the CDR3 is TGTGCCAGCAGGATGCTAGCGGGAGTCTTGGAGACCCAGTACTTC. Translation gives CASRMLAGVLETQYF.

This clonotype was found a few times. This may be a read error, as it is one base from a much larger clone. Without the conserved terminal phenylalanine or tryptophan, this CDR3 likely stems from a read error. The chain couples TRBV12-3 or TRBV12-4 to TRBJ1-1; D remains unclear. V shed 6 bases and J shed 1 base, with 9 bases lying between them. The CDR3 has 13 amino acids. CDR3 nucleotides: TGTGCCAGCAGATTGGCGTGGAACACTGAAGCTTTCCTT. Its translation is CASRLAWNTEAFL.

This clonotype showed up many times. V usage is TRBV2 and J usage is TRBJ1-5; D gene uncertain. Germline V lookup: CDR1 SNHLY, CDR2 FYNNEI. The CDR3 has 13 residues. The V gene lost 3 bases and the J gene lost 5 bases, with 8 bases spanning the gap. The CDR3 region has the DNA TGTGCCAGCAGTGACACCGGGTATCAGCCCCAGCATTTT. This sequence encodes CASSDTGYQPQHF.

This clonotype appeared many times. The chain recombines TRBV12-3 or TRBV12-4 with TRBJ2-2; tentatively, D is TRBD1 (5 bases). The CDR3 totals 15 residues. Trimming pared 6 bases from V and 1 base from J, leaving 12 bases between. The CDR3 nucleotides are TGTGCCAGCAGGAAACAGGTTCAGAACACCGGGGAGCTGTTTTTT. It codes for CASRKQVQNTGELFF.

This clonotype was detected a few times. The CDR3 coding sequence is TGTGCCAGCAGCCCTGGCGGGACAGGCCACTATCAGCCCCAGCATTTT. It encodes CASSPGGTGHYQPQHF. V usage is TRBV7-2 and J usage is TRBJ1-5; TRBD1 matches 8 bases. The J segment lost 5 bases and the V segment lost 5 bases, leaving 11 bases of the junction unmatched. Germline V gives CDR1 SGHTA, CDR2 FQGNSA. The CDR3 runs to 16 residues.

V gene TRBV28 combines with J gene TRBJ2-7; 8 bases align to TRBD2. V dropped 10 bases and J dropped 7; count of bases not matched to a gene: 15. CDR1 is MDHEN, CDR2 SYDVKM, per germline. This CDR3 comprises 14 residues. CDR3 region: CATQGVAGTREQYF. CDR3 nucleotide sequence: TGTGCCACTCAAGGGGTGGCGGGGACTAGAGAGCAGTACTTC. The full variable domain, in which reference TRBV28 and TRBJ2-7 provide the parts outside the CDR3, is DVKVTQSSRYLVKRTGEKVFLECVQDMDHENMFWYRQDPGLGLRLIYFSYDVKMKEKGDIPEGYSVSREKKERFSLILESASTNQTSMYLCATQGVAGTREQYFGPGTRLTVT.

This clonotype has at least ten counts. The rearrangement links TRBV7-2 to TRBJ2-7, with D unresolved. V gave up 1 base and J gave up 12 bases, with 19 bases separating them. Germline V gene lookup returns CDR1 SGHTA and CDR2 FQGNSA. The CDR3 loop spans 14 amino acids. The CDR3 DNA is TGTGCCAGCAGCTTAGAAGACATGAATCTAGTACGGTACTTC. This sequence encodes CASSLEDMNLVRYF. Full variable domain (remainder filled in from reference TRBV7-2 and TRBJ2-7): GAGVSQSPSNKVTEKGKDVELRCDPISGHTALYWYRQSLGQGLEFLIYFQGNSAPDKSGLPSDRFSAERTGGSVSTLTIQRTQQEDSAVYLCASSLEDMNLVRYFGPGTRLTVT.